Listed below are T cell receptor beta chains from one sample, sequenced in a study of T cell changes during pregnancy in multiple sclerosis. Clones were sequenced by immunoSEQ multiplex PCR, and TCRdb holds only the in-frame ones, with some missing. This table has around 27,000 clones, under 95% appearing once. The source material was CD4+ T cells from peripheral blood mononuclear cells, sampled after pregnancy. The source is a female donor with multiple sclerosis, enrolled in a pregnancy study. Each CDR3 is given with its conserved first and last residue. A D gene is named only where the DNA matches it firmly. Only part of the rows carry a size: once, few, many, or a class if the clone is expanded.

j_gene	len	d_gene	abundance	v_gene	CDR3aa	CDR3nt
TRBJ1-5	13	.	once	TRBV27	CASSLQGHQPQHF	TGTGCCAGCAGTTTGCAGGGGCATCAGCCCCAGCATTTT
TRBJ2-7	15	.	.	TRBV5-4	CASSSEGGYSYEQYF	TGTGCCAGCAGCTCTGAAGGGGGTTACTCCTACGAGCAGTACTTC
TRBJ1-1	15	TRBD1	once	TRBV27	CASSLSGTGNTEAFF	TGTGCCAGCAGTTTATCGGGGACAGGAAACACTGAAGCTTTCTTT
TRBJ2-7	15	TRBD2	.	TRBV10-3	CAISVGTSGSYEQYF	TGTGCCATCAGTGTTGGGACTAGCGGGTCCTACGAGCAGTACTTC
TRBJ2-3	16	TRBD2	.	TRBV5-6	CASSPSLTSLGDTQYF	TGTGCCAGCAGTCCTTCCTTGACTAGCTTGGGCGATACGCAGTATTTT
TRBJ1-3	16	.	.	TRBV6-6	CASSYKTGISGNTIYF	TGTGCCAGCAGTTACAAAACAGGGATCTCTGGAAACACCATATATTTT
TRBJ1-2	14	.	.	TRBV4-2	CASSQDGADDGYTF	TGTGCCAGCAGCCAAGATGGGGCGGACGATGGCTACACCTTC
TRBJ1-3	15	.	.	TRBV6-5	CASSYSRGSGNTIYF	TGTGCCAGCAGTTACTCGCGGGGCTCTGGAAACACCATATATTTT
TRBJ2-3	16	.	.	TRBV19	CASSIERAASTDTQYF	TGTGCCAGTAGTATAGAGCGGGCAGCTAGCACAGATACGCAGTATTTT
TRBJ2-2	15	.	.	TRBV7-9	CASSSFRGLNGELFF	TGTGCCAGCAGCTCGTTTCGTGGGCTGAACGGGGAGCTGTTTTTT
TRBJ2-2	13	.	.	TRBV4-2	CASSHHRTGELFF	TGTGCCAGCAGCCATCACCGGACCGGGGAGCTGTTTTTT
TRBJ2-5	15	TRBD2	.	TRBV6-1	CASSEDVAGKETQYF	TGTGCCAGCAGTGAAGATGTAGCGGGAAAAGAGACCCAGTACTTC
TRBJ2-6	15	.	.	TRBV5-1	CASSLEQGMANVLTF	TGCGCCAGCAGCTTGGAACAGGGAATGGCCAACGTCCTGACTTTC
TRBJ1-4	16	.	once	TRBV7-8	CASSLFGQTTNEKLFF	TGTGCCAGCAGCTTATTCGGACAGACCACTAATGAAAAACTGTTTTTT
TRBJ1-5	14	.	.	TRBV2	CASRNTGLDQPQHF	TGTGCCAGCAGGAACACAGGTTTGGATCAGCCCCAGCATTTT
TRBJ1-1	15	.	.	TRBV10-3	CAISEYWEMNTEAFF	TGTGCCATCAGTGAGTATTGGGAGATGAACACTGAAGCTTTCTTT
TRBJ1-1	14	TRBD1	.	TRBV7-2	CASSRNRGNTEAFF	TGTGCCAGCAGCCGAAACAGGGGGAACACTGAAGCTTTCTTT
TRBJ1-5	17	.	.	TRBV11-2	CASSLTTLFGSNQPQHF	TGTGCCAGCAGCTTAACCACCCTTTTCGGTAGCAATCAGCCCCAGCATTTT
TRBJ1-3	14	TRBD1	.	TRBV29-1	CSAGGTGTGNTIYF	TGCAGCGCCGGAGGGACAGGCACCGGAAACACCATATATTTT
TRBJ2-1	15	TRBD2	.	TRBV18	CASSPQSGRDNEQFF	TGTGCCAGCTCACCACAGAGCGGGAGGGACAATGAGCAGTTCTTC
TRBJ1-5	13	.	.	TRBV19	CASSSGPRQPQHF	TGTGCCAGTAGTTCAGGGCCTAGGCAGCCCCAGCATTTT
TRBJ2-2	15	TRBD1	.	TRBV27	CASRPGGANTGELFF	TGTGCCAGCAGGCCAGGGGGTGCGAACACCGGGGAGCTGTTTTTT
TRBJ2-3	13	.	.	TRBV19	CATLAFGTDTQYF	TGTGCCACCCTAGCGTTCGGCACAGATACGCAGTATTTT
TRBJ1-2	14	.	.	TRBV30	CAWSTTLGPYGYTF	TGTGCCTGGAGTACCACTTTGGGGCCTTATGGCTACACCTTC
TRBJ1-2	14	.	.	TRBV4-3	CASSQDGRNYGYTF	TGCGCCAGCAGCCAAGATGGGCGCAACTATGGCTACACCTTC
TRBJ2-7	14	.	.	TRBV7-3	CASSLLAGSYEQYF	TGTGCCAGCAGCTTATTAGCTGGCTCCTACGAGCAGTACTTC
TRBJ2-7	13	TRBD1	.	TRBV5-8	CASSLALPGQKDF	TGTGCCAGCAGCTTGGCCCTACCGGGACAGAAGGACTTC
TRBJ1-1	16	.	.	TRBV6-5	CASSYSMVGENTEAFF	TGTGCCAGCAGTTACTCGATGGTAGGGGAGAACACTGAAGCTTTCTTT
TRBJ2-5	14	TRBD2	.	TRBV7-6	CASSGGRAGVTQYF	TGTGCCAGCAGCGGCGGGAGGGCCGGGGTGACCCAGTACTTC
TRBJ2-1	15	TRBD2	.	TRBV4-2	CASSHVGSRGDEQFF	TGTGCCAGCAGCCACGTAGGGTCGCGGGGGGATGAGCAGTTCTTC
TRBJ2-2	15	TRBD2	.	TRBV7-8	CASSLSGRESGELFF	TGTGCCAGCAGCTTGAGCGGGAGAGAGTCCGGGGAGCTGTTTTTT
TRBJ1-1	11	.	.	TRBV29-1	CSIRQTTKAFF	TGCAGCATTAGACAGACCACTAAAGCTTTCTTT
TRBJ2-1	15	.	.	TRBV30	CAWRPLGLASNEQFF	TGTGCCTGGAGACCCCTAGGGCTAGCTAGCAATGAGCAGTTCTTC
TRBJ1-5	13	TRBD1	.	TRBV4-3	CASSQDRDQPQHF	TGCGCCAGCAGCCAGGACAGGGATCAGCCCCAGCATTTT
TRBJ2-5	15	TRBD2	.	TRBV5-6	CASTPALAGGETQYF	TGTGCCAGCACGCCTGCCCTAGCGGGAGGGGAGACCCAGTACTTC
TRBJ1-3	13	.	.	TRBV30	CAWQTGLGNTIYF	TGTGCCTGGCAGACAGGTCTGGGAAACACCATATATTTT
TRBJ2-1	17	.	.	TRBV9	CASRTGEGLASHNEQFF	TGTGCCAGCAGGACAGGGGAGGGGTTAGCCTCACACAATGAGCAGTTCTTC
TRBJ2-7	17	TRBD2	.	TRBV5-1	CASSLVIVSGDTYEQYF	TGCGCCAGCAGCTTAGTGATTGTAAGCGGGGATACCTACGAGCAGTACTTC
TRBJ1-1	18	.	.	TRBV19	CASTSIDRGAGRNTEAFF	TGTGCCAGTACCTCGATAGATCGGGGGGCAGGGAGGAACACTGAAGCTTTCTTT
TRBJ1-1	16	.	once	TRBV19	CASRYRDKILNTEAFF	TGTGCCAGTAGGTACCGGGACAAGATTTTGAACACTGAAGCTTTCTTT
TRBJ2-1	14	TRBD2	.	TRBV25-1	CASGGREDASEQFF	TGTGCCAGCGGGGGGCGGGAGGATGCGAGTGAGCAGTTCTTC
TRBJ2-3	16	TRBD1	once	TRBV2	CASSPRTGASTDTQYF	TGTGCCAGCAGCCCCCGGACAGGTGCTAGCACAGATACGCAGTATTTT
TRBJ2-7	13	.	.	TRBV18	CASSREDASEQYF	TGTGCCAGCTCACGGGAGGACGCTTCTGAGCAGTACTTC
TRBJ1-5	14	TRBD1	.	TRBV6-5	CASSYETGAQPQHF	TGTGCCAGCAGTTATGAGACAGGGGCCCAGCCCCAGCATTTT
TRBJ1-1	13	.	.	TRBV19	CASSIRSHTEAFF	TGTGCCAGTAGTATTCGGAGCCACACTGAAGCTTTCTTT
TRBJ2-7	14	.	.	TRBV9	CASTLTQVAGEQYF	TGTGCCAGCACCCTCACCCAGGTGGCGGGCGAGCAGTACTTC